The 24 T cell receptor beta chains below were found in one sample sequenced in a study of blood T cell repertoires in COVID-19. Profiled with immunoSEQ multiplex PCR; TCRdb holds only in-frame clones, not every one. The repertoire consists of approximately 270,000 clones, with roughly nine tenths occurring once and the leading ten covering 0.95% to 1.5%. What was sequenced was PBMCs or T cells enriched from blood (not recorded which). These receptors all come from a human donor in a cohort exposed to, infected with or recovered from COVID-19 (not recorded which). The donor label of this sample is uncertain.

The chain carries TRBV2 and TRBJ1-2; D is undetermined. This CDR3 comprises 12 residues. The germline gives CDR1 SNHLY, CDR2 FYNNEI. The V gene lost 6 bases and the J gene lost 5 bases, with 10 bases spanning the gap. The DNA of the CDR3 is TGTGCCAGCAGGGCGACACGGTATGGCTACACCTTC. Encoded protein: CASRATRYGYTF.

The CDR3 nucleotides are TGTGCCAGCAGATACAACAGTGTACAAGAGACCCAGTACTTC. It yields the protein CASRYNSVQETQYF. J is TRBJ2-5 and V is TRBV28; D not resolved. Germline assignment: CDR1 MDHEN and CDR2 SYDVKM. The ends were cut back, 6 bases at V and 2 bases at J, with 13 bases in the middle. The CDR3 spans 14 residues.

This clone was picked up a small number of times. The genes are TRBV27 and TRBJ2-7; the D gene is possibly TRBD2 (6 bases). CDR1 and CDR2 (germline): MNHEY, SMNVEV (reference sequence). CDR3 size: 14 residues. V lost 5 bases and J lost 2, with 13 bases in between. The CDR3 loop is CASSVTGGAYEQYF. Here the CDR3 DNA reads TGTGCCAGCAGTGTTACAGGCGGGGCCTACGAGCAGTACTTC.

V is TRBV6-5 and J is TRBJ2-5; TRBD1 matches at 10 bases. With 5 bases clipped from V and 3 bases from J, the junction kept 6 bases outside the gene matches. Looked up from germline, CDR1 is MNHEY and CDR2 is SVGAGI. This CDR3 is built from 15 residues. DNA for the CDR3: TGTGCCAGCAGTCCAGACAGGGGGCGAGAAGAGACCCAGTACTTC. Encoded protein: CASSPDRGREETQYF.

V usage is TRBV9 and J usage is TRBJ1-3; D possibly corresponds to TRBD1 (5 bases). Germline CDR1 SGDLS, CDR2 YYNGEE. The CDR3 extends over 17 amino acids. V lost 1 base to trimming and J lost 0 bases, with 14 bases between them. The CDR3 reads CASSVIDRVLSGNTIYF. DNA of the CDR3: TGTGCCAGCAGCGTAATCGACAGAGTTCTCTCTGGAAACACCATATATTTT.

This clone was observed once. The rearrangement links TRBV5-1 to TRBJ2-1, with 8 bases lining up with TRBD1. This CDR3 contains 13 residues. The ends lost 6 bases at V and 12 bases at J; junction bases unmatched: 11. Germline V lookup: CDR1 SGHRS, CDR2 YFSETQ. In DNA, the CDR3 is TGCGCCAGCAACACCGGACAGGGCGGTCGGCAGTTCTTC. Amino acids: CASNTGQGGRQFF.

The chain recombines TRBV19 with TRBJ1-1, with 8 bases matching TRBD1. Germline loops: CDR1 LNHDA, CDR2 SQIVND (reference sequence). Trimming took 6 bases from V and 7 from J; bases not matched to a gene: 4. The CDR3 covers 12 residues. CDR3 loop: CASSRDRIEAFF. CDR3 nucleotide sequence: TGTGCCAGTAGCCGGGACAGGATTGAAGCTTTCTTT.

In its sample, this clone was seen a few times. The chain combines TRBV7-8 with TRBJ2-7, with TRBD2 identical over 9 bases. The CDR3 spans 13 residues. J was trimmed by 7 bases and V by 3 bases; bases with no gene match: 4. Germline V gene data show CDR1 as SGHVS and CDR2 as FQNEAQ. The CDR3 DNA sequence: TGTGCCAGCAGCTTCAGGCTAGCGGGGGAGCAGTACTTC. Translating it yields CASSFRLAGEQYF.

This chain joins TRBV27 and TRBJ1-3, with TRBD1 matching over 9 bases. J lost 4 bases, V lost 6 bases, and 4 bases had no gene match. There are 14 residues in the CDR3. CDR1 and CDR2 from the germline V gene are MNHEY and SMNVEV (reference sequence). CDR3 loop: CASSPGTGGNTIYF. CDR3 nucleotides: TGTGCCAGCAGCCCCGGGACAGGGGGAAACACCATATATTTT.

The V and J genes are TRBV5-1 and TRBJ2-5; 8 bases map to TRBD1. This CDR3 is built from 14 residues. The germline V gene encodes CDR1 SGHRS and CDR2 YFSETQ. The junction had 8 bases not matched to a gene; V was cut back by 5 bases and J by 5 bases. The CDR3 spells CASSRTGYSETQYF. CDR3 in DNA: TGCGCCAGCAGTCGGACAGGGTACAGTGAGACCCAGTACTTC.

The V call is TRBV7-3, the J call TRBJ1-3; 10 positions match TRBD1. This CDR3 region has 19 residues. The trim removed 2 bases at V and 0 bases at J, leaving 10 bases unmatched. Germline V gene data show CDR1 as SGHTA and CDR2 as FQGTGA. In nucleotides, the CDR3 is TGTGCCAGCAGCTTAGTCCCAATGGACAGGGGGACCTCTGGAAACACCATATATTTT. Translating gives CASSLVPMDRGTSGNTIYF.

As concerns this clone: Within the sample, other DNA sequences also encode this same CDR3. The V and J genes are TRBV7-3 and TRBJ2-7; D call uncertain. Deletions cut 1 base from V and 3 bases from J, with 7 bases between. Looked up from germline, CDR1 is SGHTA and CDR2 is FQGTGA. The CDR3 is 13 amino acids. The CDR3 loop is CASSLSRDYEQYF. CDR3 nucleotides: TGTGCCAGCAGCTTAAGCCGAGACTACGAGCAGTACTTC.

This clone appeared once. The chain joins TRBV6-5 to TRBJ1-3, with D possibly TRBD1 on 6 matching bases. This CDR3 has 15 residues. Germline-derived CDR1 and CDR2 are MNHEY and SVGAGI. V lost 6 bases to trimming and J lost 3 bases, with 15 bases between them. This CDR3 reads CASSARGGLGNTIYF. In DNA form, the CDR3 reads TGTGCCAGCAGCGCGAGGGGGGGGCTTGGAAACACCATATATTTT.

This clone is a singleton in its sample. CDR3 sequence (DNA): TGCGCCAGCAGTGAGAGGACAGCGTCCTATGGCTACACCTTC. Translation: CASSERTASYGYTF. The chain couples TRBV10-1 to TRBJ1-2; TRBD1 is a possible D gene (6 bases). The ends were cut back, 2 bases at V and 4 bases at J, with 11 bases in the middle. CDR3 length equals 14 residues. Germline loops: CDR1 WNHNN, CDR2 SYGVQD (reference sequence).

V and J are TRBV28 and TRBJ1-1, with TRBD1 as a possible D gene (6 bases). The CDR3 consists of 13 residues. Per the germline V gene, CDR1 is MDHEN and CDR2 is SYDVKM. V was clipped by 3 bases and J by 6 bases, with 11 bases between them. CDR3 nucleotide sequence: TGTGCCAGCAGTTTGGGGCGACAGGCTGAAGCTTTCTTT. Encoded protein: CASSLGRQAEAFF.

The V and J genes are TRBV18 and TRBJ1-6; 8 bases map to TRBD1. V gave up 3 bases and J gave up 7 bases; unmatched junction bases: 8. Germline loops: CDR1 KGHSH, CDR2 LQKENI. The CDR3 contains 16 residues. The chain's CDR3 is CASSPTGQGGNSPLHF. CDR3 DNA: TGTGCCAGCTCACCCACAGGACAGGGAGGGAATTCACCCCTCCACTTT.

This sequence joins TRBV7-2 and TRBJ2-3; 7 positions agree with TRBD2. J gave up 5 bases and V 3 bases, and 8 bases lay outside the gene matches. This CDR3 has 15 residues. The germline V gene has CDR1 SGHTA and CDR2 FQGNSA. CDR3 bases: TGTGCCAGCAGCTTCGCTAGCGGTGTGGGAGATACGCAGTATTTT. Translated, it gives CASSFASGVGDTQYF. Full variable domain (missing parts from reference TRBV7-2 and TRBJ2-3): GAGVSQSPSNKVTEKGKDVELRCDPISGHTALYWYRQSLGQGLEFLIYFQGNSAPDKSGLPSDRFSAERTGGSVSTLTIQRTQQEDSAVYLCASSFASGVGDTQYFGPGTRLTVL.

The rearrangement links TRBV3-1 (or the pseudogene TRBV3-2) to TRBJ2-3; 8 bases are a match to TRBD1. The CDR3 has 15 amino acids. The germline V gene has CDR1 LGHDT and CDR2 YNNKEL (reference sequence). Trimming at V came to 3 bases and at J to 1 base, leaving 3 bases not matched to a gene. The CDR3 here is CASSQTGAGTDTQYF. As DNA, the CDR3 is TGTGCCAGCAGCCAGACAGGGGCGGGCACAGATACGCAGTATTTT.

V and J are TRBV5-4 and TRBJ1-2; D perhaps matches TRBD1 (5 bases). Germline values: CDR1 SGHNT, CDR2 YYREEE (reference sequence). This CDR3 is built from 16 residues. Trimming left V 2 bases short and J 0 bases short, with 14 bases between. The CDR3 loop is CASSFGGTRTNYGYTF. CDR3 nucleotides: TGTGCCAGCAGCTTTGGGGGGACGAGGACTAACTATGGCTACACCTTC.

This clone was seen a handful of times. The gene calls are TRBV7-7 and TRBJ1-1; D might be TRBD1 (6 bases). The V gene's germline CDR1 is SSHAT and CDR2 FNYEAQ (reference sequence). The CDR3 length is 17 residues. V lost 0 bases and J lost 1, with 15 bases in between. CDR3 residues: CASSLAFRQAPNTEAFF. The CDR3, as DNA: TGTGCCAGCAGCTTAGCATTCCGACAGGCCCCGAACACTGAAGCTTTCTTT. Complete variable domain (other parts from reference TRBV7-7 and TRBJ1-1): GAGVSQSPRYKVTKRGQDVTLRCDPISSHATLYWYQQALGQGPEFLTYFNYEAQPDKSGLPSDRFSAERPEGSISTLTIQRTEQRDSAMYRCASSLAFRQAPNTEAFFGQGTRLTVV.

CDR3 sequence (DNA): TGCGCCAGCAGCTTGGAACGGGATTGGAGGGTGGACACTGAAGCTTTCTTT. It yields the protein CASSLERDWRVDTEAFF. J is TRBJ1-1 and V is TRBV5-1; D unclear. Germline V gene lookup returns CDR1 SGHRS and CDR2 YFSETQ. V was pared by 0 bases and J by 3 bases, with 18 bases between. The CDR3 covers 17 residues.

The chain links TRBV2 to TRBJ2-1, with TRBD2 matching over 10 bases. V shed 7 bases, J shed 10 bases, and the junction held 10 bases outside the gene matches. Germline-derived CDR1 and CDR2 are SNHLY and FYNNEI. The CDR3 is 14 residues long. CDR3 protein: CASIASGGTLEQFF. In DNA, the CDR3 is TGTGCCAGCATTGCTAGCGGGGGTACATTGGAGCAGTTCTTC.

This chain links TRBV19 with TRBJ1-1, with 7 positions matching TRBD1. V trimming: 11 bases; J trimming: 1 base; junction bases outside the gene matches: 4. This CDR3 has 12 amino acids. CDR1 is LNHDA and CDR2 is SQIVND in the germline V gene (reference sequence). Here the CDR3 DNA reads TGTGCCGGACACAGGGGGAACACTGAAGCTTTCTTT. Residues: CAGHRGNTEAFF.

In DNA form, the CDR3 reads TGTGCCTGGAGTGCCGAAACAGGGGGCGCCTCCGGCACCCAGTACTTC. It codes for CAWSAETGGASGTQYF. V gene TRBV30 combines with J gene TRBJ2-5; 9 bases line up with TRBD1. The ends lost 1 base at V and 8 bases at J; junction bases unmatched: 14. The V gene's germline CDR1 is GTSNPN and CDR2 SVGIG (reference sequence). The CDR3 spans 16 residues.